This T cell receptor (beta chain) came from a study of blood T cells in healthy people across ages. Points from the study as a whole: Unsorted PBMC material precluded a definitive naive versus antigen-experienced comparison.

At least 6.5 million PBMCs were isolated per sample. For this clonotype: Its target is unknown.

A J-beta primer mix and a sample-barcoded 5' primer were used in a second PCR of roughly 6 to 12 cycles. Each single sample gave us at least 3 million CDR3-containing paired-end reads. TCRdb itself ran the 5' RACE reads through MiXCR, one entry per CDR3 protein. The sample consists of fewer than 2 million distinct CDR3 sequences, approximately 40% of them appearing once. Trimming cost V 3 bases and J 0 bases, with 17 bases left between them. This CDR3 region has 17 residues. Germline V lookup: CDR1 PRHDT, CDR2 FYEKMQ (reference sequence). The chain recombines TRBV13 with TRBJ1-2, with unresolved D. Sequenced material: blood. This TCR was recovered from a human donor in good health. DNA for the CDR3: TGTGCCAGCAGCTTGGGCCTCCCTCTTTCAGCTAACTATGGCTACACCTTC. This encodes CASSLGLPLSANYGYTF. The full variable domain, rest sourced from reference TRBV13 and TRBJ1-2, is AAGVIQSPRHLIKEKRETATLKCYPIPRHDTVYWYQQGPGQDPQFLISFYEKMQSDKGSIPDRFSAQQFSDYHSELNMSSLELGDSALYFCASSLGLPLSANYGYTFGSGTRLTVV.